The rows below give T cell receptor beta chains drawn from one sample of a study of blood T cells in healthy people across ages. A single record per CDR3 protein comes from TCRdb applying MiXCR to the 5' RACE reads. The sample carries 1.4 million to 1.5 million distinct CDR3 sequences, 35% to 45% recorded once. Sequenced material: blood. These receptors were collected from a woman aged 18 to 35 in good health. CDR3s include the opening cysteine and the closing phenylalanine or tryptophan. The D gene is left open where the match is weak. Size tells how often a clone was seen (once, few, many) or the class of an expanded clone, and some rows leave it out.

CDR3: CASIQQGFYGYTF
DNA: TGTGCCAGCATTCAGCAGGGGTTCTATGGCTACACCTTC
J: TRBJ1-2
D: NA
V: TRBV2
size: few

CDR3: CASSGRTSGSSYEQYF
DNA: TGTGCCAGCAGCGGACGGACTAGCGGAAGCTCCTACGAGCAGTACTTC
J: TRBJ2-7
D: TRBD2
V: TRBV11-2
size: NA

CDR3: CAWSTGTGADNEQYF
DNA: TGTGCCTGGAGCACAGGGACAGGGGCCGACAATGAGCAGTACTTC
J: TRBJ2-5
D: TRBD1
V: TRBV30
size: NA

CDR3: CASSSQGLLADANTGELFF
DNA: TGTGCCAGCAGCTCGCAGGGTCTACTAGCCGACGCGAACACCGGGGAGCTGTTTTTT
J: TRBJ2-2
D: NA
V: TRBV11-1
size: NA

CDR3: CSAGRRGGEQYF
DNA: TGCAGTGCTGGGAGGAGAGGCGGGGAGCAGTACTTC
J: TRBJ2-7
D: NA
V: TRBV20-1
size: few

CDR3: CASSFGSTQYF
DNA: TGTGCCAGCAGTTTTGGCAGTACGCAGTATTTT
J: TRBJ2-3
D: NA
V: TRBV12-3/TRBV12-4
size: few

CDR3: CASRQGRGDEQFF
DNA: TGCGCCAGCAGACAGGGAAGAGGGGATGAGCAGTTCTTC
J: TRBJ2-1
D: NA
V: TRBV5-1
size: few

CDR3: CASSLAGQGEAFF
DNA: TGTGCCAGCAGCTTAGCGGGCCAGGGTGAAGCTTTCTTT
J: TRBJ1-1
D: NA
V: TRBV7-9
size: NA

CDR3: CASSDHQETQYF
DNA: TGTGCCAGCAGTGACCACCAAGAGACCCAGTACTTC
J: TRBJ2-5
D: NA
V: TRBV2
size: few

CDR3: CASRPKNTEAFF
DNA: TGTGCCAGCAGACCAAAGAACACTGAAGCTTTCTTT
J: TRBJ1-1
D: NA
V: TRBV6-5
size: NA

CDR3: CATSDGTSGPTYNEQFF
DNA: TGTGCCACCAGTGATGGGACTAGCGGGCCGACCTACAATGAGCAGTTCTTC
J: TRBJ2-1
D: TRBD2
V: TRBV24-1
size: few

CDR3: CAWRDRGRGTEAFF
DNA: TGTGCCTGGAGAGACAGGGGGCGTGGGACTGAAGCTTTCTTT
J: TRBJ1-1
D: TRBD1
V: TRBV30
size: NA

CDR3: CASSSRTAGLNQPQHF
DNA: TGTGCCAGTAGTTCTCGGACTGCGGGACTCAATCAGCCCCAGCATTTT
J: TRBJ1-5
D: NA
V: TRBV19
size: NA

CDR3: CSARTRGLASSIGELFF
DNA: TGCAGTGCTAGAACTCGCGGACTAGCGTCAAGCATCGGGGAGCTGTTTTTT
J: TRBJ2-2
D: TRBD2
V: TRBV20-1
size: once

CDR3: CASSWAVDTQYF
DNA: TGTGCCAGCAGCTGGGCTGTAGATACGCAGTATTTT
J: TRBJ2-3
D: NA
V: TRBV11-2
size: NA

CDR3: CASSLDRTEPYGYTF
DNA: TGTGCCAGCAGCTTAGATAGGACAGAACCCTATGGCTACACCTTC
J: TRBJ1-2
D: NA
V: TRBV7-9
size: few

CDR3: CASSLGGQGVKSNQPQHF
DNA: TGTGCCAGCAGCTTAGGCGGACAGGGGGTTAAAAGCAATCAGCCCCAGCATTTT
J: TRBJ1-5
D: TRBD1
V: TRBV11-2
size: few

CDR3: CAWTRTGVNSPLHF
DNA: TGTGCCTGGACCAGGACAGGGGTAAATTCACCCCTCCACTTT
J: TRBJ1-6
D: TRBD1
V: TRBV30
size: NA

CDR3: CATSVGGGQETQYF
DNA: TGTGCCACCAGCGTCGGGGGGGGCCAAGAGACCCAGTACTTC
J: TRBJ2-5
D: TRBD2
V: TRBV15
size: NA

CDR3: CASSDGTGGINYGYTF
DNA: TGCGCCAGCAGCGACGGGACAGGGGGGATTAACTATGGCTACACCTTC
J: TRBJ1-2
D: TRBD1
V: TRBV5-1
size: NA

CDR3: CASKNTGVSYEQYF
DNA: TGTGCCAGCAAAAACACAGGGGTTTCCTACGAGCAGTACTTC
J: TRBJ2-7
D: TRBD1
V: TRBV2
size: NA

CDR3: CASSLQPATSGGSEQYF
DNA: TGCGCCAGCAGCTTGCAGCCCGCCACTAGCGGGGGGTCCGAGCAGTACTTC
J: TRBJ2-7
D: TRBD2
V: TRBV5-1
size: NA

CDR3: CASSPFGGPYEQYF
DNA: TGTGCCAGCAGCCCCTTCGGGGGTCCCTACGAGCAGTACTTC
J: TRBJ2-7
D: NA
V: TRBV5-6
size: few

CDR3: CGGRDLNTGELFF
DNA: TGTGGAGGGCGGGACCTTAACACCGGGGAGCTGTTTTTT
J: TRBJ2-2
D: NA
V: TRBV19
size: few

CDR3: CIATYGADGYTF
DNA: TGCATTGCTACCTACGGGGCAGATGGCTACACCTTC
J: TRBJ1-2
D: NA
V: TRBV20-1
size: NA

CDR3: CASSQGNNEQFF
DNA: TGCGCCAGCAGCCAAGGTAACAATGAGCAGTTCTTC
J: TRBJ2-1
D: NA
V: TRBV4-1
size: few

CDR3: CASSSAGSTGDASQETQYF
DNA: TGTGCCAGCAGCTCGGCGGGTTCGACAGGGGATGCTTCCCAAGAGACCCAGTACTTC
J: TRBJ2-5
D: TRBD1
V: TRBV7-2
size: NA